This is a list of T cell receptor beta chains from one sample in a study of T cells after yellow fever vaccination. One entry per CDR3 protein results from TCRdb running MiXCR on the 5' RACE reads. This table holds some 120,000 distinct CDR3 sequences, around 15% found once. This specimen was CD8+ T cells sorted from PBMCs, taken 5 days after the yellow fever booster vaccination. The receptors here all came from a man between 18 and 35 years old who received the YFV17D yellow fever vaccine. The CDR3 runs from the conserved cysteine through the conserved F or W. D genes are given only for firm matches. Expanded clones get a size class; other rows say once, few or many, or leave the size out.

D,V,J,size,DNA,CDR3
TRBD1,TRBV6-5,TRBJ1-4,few,TGTGCCAGCAGTTACACCAGGACAGGGTCTGAAAAACTGTTTTTT,CASSYTRTGSEKLFF
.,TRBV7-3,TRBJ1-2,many,TGTGCCAGCAGCTTAGAGGGTGGCTATGGCTACACCTTC,CASSLEGGYGYTF
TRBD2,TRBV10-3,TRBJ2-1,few,TGTGCCATCAGTGAGTCTCGACTAGCCCAGTCCTACAATGAGCAGTTCTTC,CAISESRLAQSYNEQFF
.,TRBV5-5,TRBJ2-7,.,TGTGCCAGCAGCTTGGGGCGACTGGTATTGGGCGAGCAGTACTTC,CASSLGRLVLGEQYF
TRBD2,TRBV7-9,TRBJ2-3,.,TGTGCCAGCAGCTTAGCCGGGACTAGCGGGGGCCGGCAGGTAGATACGCAGTATTTT,CASSLAGTSGGRQVDTQYF
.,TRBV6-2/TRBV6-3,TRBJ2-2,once,TGTGCCAGCCGAGGACACCTGAACACCGGGGAGCTGTTTTTT,CASRGHLNTGELFF
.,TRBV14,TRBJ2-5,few,TGTGCCAGCAGCACGGACAGCGCCCGAGGAAGAGAGACCCAGTACTTC,CASSTDSARGRETQYF
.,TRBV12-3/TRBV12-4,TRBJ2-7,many,TGTGCCAGCAGTAGAGGGCCGACCTACGAGCAGTACTTC,CASSRGPTYEQYF
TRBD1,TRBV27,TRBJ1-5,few,TGTGCCAGCGAGGCCCAGGGGGGGAACAATCAGCCCCAGCATTTT,CASEAQGGNNQPQHF
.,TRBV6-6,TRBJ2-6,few,TGTGCCAGCAGTTTTTTAGACCCGGGGGCCAACGTCCTGACTTTC,CASSFLDPGANVLTF
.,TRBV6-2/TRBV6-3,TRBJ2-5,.,TGTGCCAGCATCCGAGGGGGTCAAGAGACCCAGTACTTC,CASIRGGQETQYF
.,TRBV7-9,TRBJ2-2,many,TGTGCCAGCAGCTTAGCAGGGGGACGAACCGGGGAGCTGTTTTTT,CASSLAGGRTGELFF
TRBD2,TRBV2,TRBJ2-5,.,TGTGCCAGCAGTGTCCGCCCTAGCGGGGGGGCAAGAGAGACCCAGTACTTC,CASSVRPSGGARETQYF
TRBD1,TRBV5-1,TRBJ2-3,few,TGCGCCAGCAGCTTGGGACAGGGGGCCCCCAGCACAGATACGCAGTATTTT,CASSLGQGAPSTDTQYF
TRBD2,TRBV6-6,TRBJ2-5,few,TGTGCCAGCAGTTACTCTAGCGGGGGTTGGGAAGAGACCCAGTACTTC,CASSYSSGGWEETQYF
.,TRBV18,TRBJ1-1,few,TGTGCCAGCTCACCCATATTCAGGGCGTCGAACACTGAAGCTTTCTTT,CASSPIFRASNTEAFF
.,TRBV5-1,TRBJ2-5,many,TGCGCCAGCAGCTTAACTCCGGACAGCCAAGAGACCCAGTACTTC,CASSLTPDSQETQYF
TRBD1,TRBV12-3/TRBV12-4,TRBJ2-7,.,TGTGCCAGCAGCAAGGGACAGATCTACGAGCAGTACTTC,CASSKGQIYEQYF
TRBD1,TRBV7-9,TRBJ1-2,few,TGTGCCAGCAGCGAGGGGACAGGGGTTAATTATGGCTACACCTTC,CASSEGTGVNYGYTF
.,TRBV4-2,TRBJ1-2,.,TGTGCCAGCAGCCAAGGGGAGGGCTACACCTTC,CASSQGEGYTF
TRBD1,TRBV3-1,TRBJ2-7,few,TGTGCCAGCAGACGGACAGGGAAGGCCTACGAGCAGTACTTC,CASRRTGKAYEQYF
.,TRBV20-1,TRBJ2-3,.,TGCAGTGCTAACCCTCCAAGTGGGTTCACAGATACGCAGTATTTT,CSANPPSGFTDTQYF
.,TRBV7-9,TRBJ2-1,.,TGTGCCAGCAGCGTTTTAGGTCTGGAGCAGTTCTTC,CASSVLGLEQFF
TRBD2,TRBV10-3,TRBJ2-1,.,TGTGCCATCAGCCACGGGGGGGCCTTCAATGAGCAGTTCTTC,CAISHGGAFNEQFF
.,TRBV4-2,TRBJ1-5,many,TGTGCCAGCAGCCACCTGGGGGGGGGAGATCAGCCCCAGCATTTT,CASSHLGGGDQPQHF
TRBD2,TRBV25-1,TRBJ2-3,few,TGTGCCAGCAGTGTACTAGCGGAGCGCACAGATACGCAGTATTTT,CASSVLAERTDTQYF
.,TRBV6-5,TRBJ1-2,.,TGTGCCAGCAGTCCAACCGATACACCAAACTATGGCTACACCTTC,CASSPTDTPNYGYTF
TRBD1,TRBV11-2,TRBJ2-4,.,TGTGCCAGCAGCTTATCGTATTATTGGACAGGGGCCTCCAAAGCCAAAAACATTCAGTACTTC,CASSLSYYWTGASKAKNIQYF
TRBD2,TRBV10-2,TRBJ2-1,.,TGCGCCAGCAGTCCGACTAGCCATGAGCAGTTCTTC,CASSPTSHEQFF
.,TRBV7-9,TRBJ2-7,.,TGTGCCAGCAGCTTACCGAACTACGAGCAGTACTTC,CASSLPNYEQYF
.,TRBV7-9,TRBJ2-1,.,TGTGCCAGCAGCTTTTGGGGTTCGGATGAGCAGTTCTTC,CASSFWGSDEQFF
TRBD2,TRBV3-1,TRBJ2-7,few,TGTGCCAGCAGCCAAGATTCCGGGGGGGCAGGGTCCTACGAGCAGTACTTC,CASSQDSGGAGSYEQYF
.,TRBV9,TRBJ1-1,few,TGTGCCAGCAGCGAAACAGGTTTGAACACTGAAGCTTTCTTT,CASSETGLNTEAFF
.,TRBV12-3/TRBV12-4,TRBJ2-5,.,TGTGCCAGCAGTTTTATGGCACTTGGAGGGAGTAGAGAGACCCAGTACTTC,CASSFMALGGSRETQYF
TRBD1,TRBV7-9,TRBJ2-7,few,TGTGCCAGCAGCGGATTAGGACAGGGAGGCACCCTACGCGCCTACGAGCAGTACTTC,CASSGLGQGGTLRAYEQYF
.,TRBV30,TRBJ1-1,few,TGTGCCTGGAGTGTACGGGAGACTGAAGCTTTCTTT,CAWSVRETEAFF
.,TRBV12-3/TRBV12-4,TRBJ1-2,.,TGTGCCAGCAGCGGTGGGGGGCCCTTCTATGGCTACACCTTC,CASSGGGPFYGYTF
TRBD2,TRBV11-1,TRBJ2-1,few,TGTGCCAGCAGCCGGACTAGCGGGGGGATGGATGAGCAGTTCTTC,CASSRTSGGMDEQFF
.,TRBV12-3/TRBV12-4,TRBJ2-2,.,TGTGCCAGCAGTTTCGCGGTGAGGGAGCTGTTTTTT,CASSFAVRELFF
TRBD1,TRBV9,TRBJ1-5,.,TGTGCCAGCAGCGTAGTAGAGACAGGGGTCTTCAATCAGCCCCAGCATTTT,CASSVVETGVFNQPQHF
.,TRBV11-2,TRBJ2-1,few,TGTGCCAGCAGCTTGCCTTCGGGGTTTTATGAGCAGTTCTTC,CASSLPSGFYEQFF
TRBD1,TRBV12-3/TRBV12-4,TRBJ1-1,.,TGTGCCAGCAGTTTAGGGACAGGGGCCACTGAAGCTTTCTTT,CASSLGTGATEAFF